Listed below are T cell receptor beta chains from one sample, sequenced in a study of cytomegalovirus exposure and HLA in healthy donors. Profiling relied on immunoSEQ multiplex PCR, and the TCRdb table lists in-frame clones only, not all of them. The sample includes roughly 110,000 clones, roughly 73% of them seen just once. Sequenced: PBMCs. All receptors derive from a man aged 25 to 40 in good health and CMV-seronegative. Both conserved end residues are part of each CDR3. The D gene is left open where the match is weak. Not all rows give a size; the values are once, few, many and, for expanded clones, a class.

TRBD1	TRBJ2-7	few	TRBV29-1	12	CSVPGQAYEQYF	TGCAGCGTGCCGGGACAGGCCTACGAGCAGTACTTC
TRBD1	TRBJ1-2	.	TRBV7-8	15	CASSLSGQGTYGYTF	TGTGCCAGCAGCTTATCCGGACAGGGCACATATGGCTACACCTTC
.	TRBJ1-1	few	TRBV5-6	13	CASSLEQGFEAFF	TGTGCCAGCAGCTTGGAACAGGGATTTGAAGCTTTCTTT
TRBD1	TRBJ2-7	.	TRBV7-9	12	CASTNIDREKYF	TGTGCCAGCACCAATATTGACAGGGAGAAGTACTTC
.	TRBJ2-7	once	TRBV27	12	CASSFQGAEQYF	TGTGCCAGCAGTTTTCAAGGGGCGGAGCAGTACTTC
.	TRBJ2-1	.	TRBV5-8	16	CASSLGRGFNNNEQFF	TGTGCCAGCAGCTTGGGTAGAGGTTTTAACAACAATGAGCAGTTCTTC
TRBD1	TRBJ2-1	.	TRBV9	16	CASSVGQGAVHNEQFF	TGTGCCAGCAGCGTAGGACAGGGGGCGGTTCACAATGAGCAGTTCTTC
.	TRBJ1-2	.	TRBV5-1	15	CASSLEGEPYYGYTF	TGCGCCAGCAGCTTGGAAGGAGAGCCCTACTATGGCTACACCTTC
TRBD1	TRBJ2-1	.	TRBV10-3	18	CAIRDRGRSGSSYNEQFF	TGTGCCATCAGGGACAGGGGGCGAAGCGGGAGTTCCTACAATGAGCAGTTCTTC
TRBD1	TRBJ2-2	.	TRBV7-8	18	CASSKQPGDRDFTGELFF	TGTGCCAGCAGCAAGCAGCCCGGGGACAGGGACTTCACCGGGGAGCTGTTTTTT
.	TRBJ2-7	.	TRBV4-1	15	CASSPPRTEIYEQYF	TGCGCCAGCAGCCCACCCCGGACAGAAATCTACGAGCAGTACTTC
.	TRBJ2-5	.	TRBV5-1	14	CASSLKEGRETQYF	TGCGCCAGCAGCTTGAAGGAGGGGAGAGAGACCCAGTACTTC
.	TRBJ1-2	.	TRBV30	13	CAWSVLGGDGYTF	TGTGCCTGGAGTGTACTAGGAGGGGATGGCTACACCTTC
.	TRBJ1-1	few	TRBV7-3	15	CASSLTSTENTEAFF	TGTGCCAGCAGCTTAACCTCTACAGAGAACACTGAAGCTTTCTTT
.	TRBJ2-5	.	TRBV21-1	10	CASSQETQYF	TGTGCCAGTTCTCAAGAGACCCAGTACTTC
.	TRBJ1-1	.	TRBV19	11	CASGRNTEAFF	TGTGCCAGTGGGCGGAACACTGAAGCTTTCTTT
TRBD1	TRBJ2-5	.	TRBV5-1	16	CASSFDRGRLTETQYF	TGCGCCAGCAGCTTTGACAGGGGGCGCTTAACAGAGACCCAGTACTTC
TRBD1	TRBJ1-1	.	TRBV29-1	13	CSGCYRGGTEAFF	TGCAGCGGGTGCTACAGGGGAGGCACTGAAGCTTTCTTT
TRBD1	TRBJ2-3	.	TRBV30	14	CAWSWTGGLDTQYF	TGTGCCTGGAGTTGGACAGGGGGCCTGGATACGCAGTATTTT
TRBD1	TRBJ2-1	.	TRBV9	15	CASSVGQGAYNEQFF	TGTGCCAGCAGCGTAGGTCAGGGGGCCTACAATGAGCAGTTCTTC
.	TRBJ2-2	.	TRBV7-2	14	CASSLAGATGELFF	TGTGCCAGCAGCTTGGCAGGGGCGACCGGGGAGCTGTTTTTT
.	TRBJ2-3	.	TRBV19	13	CASSIGVTDTQYF	TGTGCCAGTAGTATCGGGGTTACAGATACGCAGTATTTT
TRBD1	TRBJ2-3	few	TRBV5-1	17	CASSLDGTAPSTDTQYF	TGCGCCAGCAGCTTGGATGGGACAGCCCCTAGCACAGATACGCAGTATTTT
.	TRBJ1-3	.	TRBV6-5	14	CASRAGGLGNTIYF	TGTGCCAGCAGGGCCGGGGGGCTCGGAAACACCATATATTTT
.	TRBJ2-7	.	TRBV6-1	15	CATFPTGQFLYEQYF	TGTGCCACGTTTCCCACCGGACAGTTTCTTTACGAGCAGTACTTC
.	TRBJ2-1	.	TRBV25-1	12	CASGERYNEQFF	TGTGCCAGCGGTGAGCGGTACAATGAGCAGTTCTTC
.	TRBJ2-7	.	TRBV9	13	CASSAGDAYEQYF	TGTGCCAGCTCGGCGGGCGACGCCTACGAGCAGTACTTC
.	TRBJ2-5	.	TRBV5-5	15	CASSGTSGQQETQYF	TGTGCCAGCAGCGGAACCAGTGGACAGCAAGAGACCCAGTACTTC
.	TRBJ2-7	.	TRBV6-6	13	CASSPGTYYEQYF	TGTGCCAGCAGTCCCGGGACTTATTACGAGCAGTACTTC
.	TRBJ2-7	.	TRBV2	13	CASLAGTSYEQYF	TGTGCCAGTCTAGCAGGGACATCCTACGAGCAGTACTTC
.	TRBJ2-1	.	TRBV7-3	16	CASSPRVGGGFNEQFF	TGTGCCAGCAGCCCCCGAGTCGGCGGGGGCTTCAATGAGCAGTTCTTC
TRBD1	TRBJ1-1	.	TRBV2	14	CASSPTGGWAEAFF	TGTGCCAGCAGCCCCACAGGGGGGTGGGCTGAAGCTTTCTTT
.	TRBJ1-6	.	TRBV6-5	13	CASSPMTELPLHF	TGTGCCAGCAGCCCTATGACAGAACTGCCCCTCCACTTT
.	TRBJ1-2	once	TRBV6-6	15	CASSSAAVESYGYTF	TGTGCCAGCAGTTCGGCGGCCGTTGAAAGCTATGGCTACACCTTC
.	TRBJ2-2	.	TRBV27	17	CASSFALPKNPGGELFF	TGTGCCAGCAGTTTTGCTCTACCCAAAAATCCCGGGGGGGAGCTGTTTTTT
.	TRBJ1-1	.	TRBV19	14	CASSLGQMNTEAFF	TGTGCCAGTAGTCTAGGACAGATGAACACTGAAGCTTTCTTT
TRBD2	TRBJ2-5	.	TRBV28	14	CASSSSGGAGTQYF	TGTGCCAGCAGTTCTAGCGGGGGGGCCGGAACCCAGTACTTC
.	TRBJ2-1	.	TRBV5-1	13	CASSLSEANEQFF	TGCGCCAGCAGCTTGTCGGAGGCCAATGAGCAGTTCTTC
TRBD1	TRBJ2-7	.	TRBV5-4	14	CASSLGQGPYEQYF	TGTGCCAGCAGCTTGGGACAGGGGCCCTACGAGCAGTACTTC
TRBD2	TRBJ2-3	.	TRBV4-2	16	CASSQEILAGGDTQYF	TGTGCCAGCAGCCAGGAAATACTAGCGGGGGGAGATACGCAGTATTTT
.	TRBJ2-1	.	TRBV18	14	CASSPPGWGPYLFF	TGTGCCAGCTCACCACCCGGGTGGGGGCCCTATCTATTCTTC
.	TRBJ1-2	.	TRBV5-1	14	CASSFRQDGNGYTF	TGCGCCAGCAGCTTCCGACAGGACGGTAATGGCTACACCTTC
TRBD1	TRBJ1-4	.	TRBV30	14	CAWRQGAANEKLFF	TGTGCCTGGAGACAGGGGGCAGCTAATGAAAAACTGTTTTTT